The 16 T cell receptor beta chains reported below all come from one sample, sequenced in a study of T-cell memory formation after mild COVID-19. In TCRdb, the 5' RACE reads were re-called with MiXCR into one record per CDR3 protein. The sample holds 350,000 to 500,000 distinct CDR3 sequences, more than 15% seen once. Material: PBMCs or a T cell subset sorted from them (not recorded which). The source of these receptors is a young man who had mild COVID-19 (a few samples of this study predate the infection). Cell type and time point are not known.

This rearrangement joins TRBV5-1 to TRBJ2-7, with TRBD1 matching over 10 bases. Germline-derived CDR1 and CDR2 are SGHRS and YFSETQ. The V and J ends lost 4 bases and 3 bases, in that order; junction bases with no gene match: 4. CDR3 size: 14 residues. In DNA form, the CDR3 reads TGCGCCAGCAGCCCAAGGGACAGGGGCTACGAGCAGTACTTC. This translates into CASSPRDRGYEQYF.

This clonotype was counted a few times. The rearrangement links TRBV5-5 to TRBJ2-1, with 9 bases identical to TRBD1. Germline V gives CDR1 SGHKS, CDR2 YYEKEE (reference sequence). J lost 6 bases, V lost 4 bases, and 8 bases had no gene match. This CDR3 contains 15 residues. CDR3 sequence: CASSPTQGASNEQFF. CDR3 nucleotide sequence: TGTGCCAGCAGCCCCACACAGGGGGCTTCCAATGAGCAGTTCTTC.

The V gene is TRBV6-5, the J gene TRBJ2-4, with D possibly being TRBD1 (8 bases). Germline CDR1 is MNHEY and CDR2 is SVGAGI. With 4 bases removed from V and 1 base from J, the gap between germline ends came to 17 bases. The CDR3 contains 17 residues. CDR3: CASSWGRDRRAKNIQYF. The DNA for the CDR3 is TGTGCCAGCAGTTGGGGGAGGGACAGGCGTGCCAAAAACATTCAGTACTTC.

The chain recombines TRBV7-9 with TRBJ2-7; 9 bases match TRBD1. Trimming took 5 bases from V and 3 from J; bases not matched to a gene: 5. The CDR3 covers 14 residues. From germline, CDR1 is SEHNR and CDR2 FQNEAQ (reference sequence). The CDR3 loop is CASSLPGQGYEQYF. CDR3 nucleotide sequence: TGTGCCAGCAGCCTTCCGGGACAGGGCTACGAGCAGTACTTC.

The rearrangement joins TRBV5-4 to TRBJ2-3; 9 bases match TRBD2. V was clipped by 1 base and J by 2 bases; unmatched bases: 8. In germline, CDR1 is SGHNT, CDR2 YYREEE (reference sequence). CDR3 length: 17 residues. CDR3 nucleotide sequence: TGTGCCAGCAGCTTGTGGCTAGCGGGGATCCACACAGATACGCAGTATTTT. It translates to CASSLWLAGIHTDTQYF.

Only a few counts were recorded for this clonotype. The rearrangement joins TRBV5-1 to TRBJ2-3; perhaps D is TRBD1 or TRBD2 (5 bases each). The V gene lost 4 bases and the J gene lost 4 bases, with 10 bases spanning the gap. The CDR3 has 13 residues. Germline loops: CDR1 SGHRS, CDR2 YFSETQ. CDR3 protein: CASSNLGADTQYF. The CDR3 DNA is TGCGCCAGCAGCAACCTGGGGGCAGATACGCAGTATTTT.

The rearrangement joins TRBV10-1 to TRBJ2-1, with 11 bases identical to TRBD2. Germline CDR1 WNHNN, CDR2 SYGVQD (reference sequence). This CDR3 contains 15 residues. Trimming cost V 2 bases and J 6 bases; bases outside gene matches: 3. The CDR3 nucleotides are TGCGCCAGCAGTGAGATAGCGGGGGGGCCCAATGAGCAGTTCTTC. Protein sequence: CASSEIAGGPNEQFF.

This clonotype came up a few times. The rearrangement uses TRBV7-9 and TRBJ1-5, with TRBD1 matching 7 bases. CDR3 length: 15 residues. Losses at the gene ends were 5 bases for V and 2 bases for J; bases not matched to a gene: 6. Germline V gene sequence: CDR1 SEHNR, CDR2 FQNEAQ (reference sequence). CDR3 sequence (DNA): TGTGCCAGCAGCACGACAGGGTCGGGCAATCAGCCCCAGCATTTT. Translated: CASSTTGSGNQPQHF.

This chain joins TRBV18 and TRBJ2-1, with D uncertain. CDR1 and CDR2 from the germline V gene are KGHSH and LQKENI. V lost 1 base to trimming and J lost 9 bases, with 7 bases between them. The CDR3 has 12 residues. CDR3 nucleotide sequence: TGTGCCAGCTCACCACTTCCGGGTGAGCAGTTCTTC. Its protein product is CASSPLPGEQFF.

This chain uses TRBV7-2 with TRBJ2-5, with D possibly being TRBD2 (5 bases). With 3 bases removed from V and 2 bases from J, the gap between germline ends came to 16 bases. This CDR3 is 16 amino acids long. The germline V gene has CDR1 SGHTA and CDR2 FQGNSA. The CDR3 nucleotides read TGTGCCAGCAGCTTGCGGTTTTCTCGGAGGCAAGAGACCCAGTACTTC. Its translation: CASSLRFSRRQETQYF.

The genes are TRBV11-2 and TRBJ2-3, with 10 positions matching TRBD2. Trimming cost V 6 bases and J 2 bases; bases outside gene matches: 11. Germline CDR1 is SGHAT and CDR2 is FQNNGV. The CDR3 runs to 17 residues. CDR3 sequence: CASRYLAGDHDTDTQYF. CDR3 DNA sequence: TGTGCCAGCAGATATCTAGCGGGGGACCACGACACAGATACGCAGTATTTT.

The chain recombines TRBV5-1 with TRBJ1-1; no definite D call. V was pared by 2 bases and J by 6 bases, with 14 bases between. Germline CDR1 is SGHRS and CDR2 is YFSETQ. The CDR3 totals 14 residues. CDR3 loop: CASSLRPNDPEAFF. The CDR3 DNA is TGCGCCAGCAGCTTAAGGCCGAACGACCCTGAAGCTTTCTTT.

The chain couples TRBV2 to TRBJ2-2; D remains unclear. V shed 7 bases and J shed 0 bases, with 6 bases lying between them. Germline-derived CDR1 and CDR2 are SNHLY and FYNNEI. The CDR3 is 13 residues long. CDR3 region: CASNPTNTGELFF. CDR3 in DNA: TGTGCCAGCAACCCCACGAACACCGGGGAGCTGTTTTTT.

This clonotype was counted between two and nine times. This chain links TRBV12-3 or TRBV12-4 with TRBJ1-5; D possibly corresponds to TRBD1 (5 bases). This CDR3 spans 14 amino acids. The V gene lost 4 bases and the J gene lost 5 bases, with 12 bases spanning the gap. The chain's CDR3 is CASSSEGFHQPQHF. In DNA form, the CDR3 reads TGTGCCAGCAGTTCGGAGGGGTTCCATCAGCCCCAGCATTTT.

This clonotype occurred a few times. This sequence joins TRBV7-2 and TRBJ2-1; no reliable D call. CDR1 is SGHTA, CDR2 FQGNSA, per germline. The V and J ends lost 0 bases and 8 bases respectively, with 11 bases between them. This CDR3 spans 14 amino acids. DNA for the CDR3: TGTGCCAGCAGCTTAGCAGGGCTTCTAGATGAGCAGTTCTTC. This encodes CASSLAGLLDEQFF.

The rearrangement links TRBV7-3 to TRBJ2-2; D is uncertain. Germline assignment: CDR1 SGHTA and CDR2 FQGTGA. V was shortened by 2 bases and J by 2 bases, with 9 bases between the two germline ends. The CDR3 runs 15 residues. This CDR3 reads CASSLYSTNTGELFF. In DNA form, the CDR3 reads TGTGCCAGCAGCTTATACAGCACAAACACCGGGGAGCTGTTTTTT.